This T cell receptor beta chain came from a study of cytomegalovirus exposure and HLA in healthy donors (dated by TCRdb to 2016 to 2017). About the full investigation: According to an earlier analysis of a few hundred of the donors, some 170 million T cells yielded 90 million to 140 million unique TCR beta sequences and less than 300 Gb of sequence data. Across under 500 genotyped donors of the cohort, an average of approximately 240,000 unique TCR beta nucleotide sequences per donor were sequenced, and approximately 17% of those sequences were non-productive. The aim of the study was to test whether cataloging public T cell receptors could identify signatures of past pathogen exposure. All discovery cohort repertoires had been generated using a single sequencing platform. Typing coverage varied by locus: roughly 620-630 donors for A, B, C, DRB1 and DQB1; roughly 520 for DQA1; 600 to 610 for DPA1; approximately 490 for DPB1. In a later genetic analysis, genome-wide SNP genotypes for about 65% of the 666 donors were used, and that subset was treated as a discovery cohort. Of the 398 genotyped donors, 65% to 90% fell in the genetic ancestry cluster associated with self-reported Caucasian donors. An early release covering 550 to 700 HLA-typed donors comprised 250 to 350 gigabases of sequencing data and 85 million to 100 million unique TCR sequences. HLA typing covered class I and class II loci at four-digit resolution. Roughly five DR-DQ haplotypes were treated as single units for association and clustering because of strong linkage in the cohort. The study combined high-throughput TCR immunosequencing, statistical association of individual TCRs with disease status, and machine learning to predict cytomegalovirus infection status. The T cell repertoires of some 700 subjects were profiled by immunosequencing and related to cytomegalovirus serostatus. To decide whether each TCR beta V gene segment behaved as functional or pseudogenic, an earlier analysis of approximately 620 of the donors relied on high-throughput TCR beta sequencing. In a later analysis, previously published TCR beta repertoires from more than 500 donors were re-analyzed and high-resolution HLA genotyping was added so that TCR occurrence patterns could be studied. Besides the first cohort of 666 subjects, a separate validation cohort made up of over 95 different subjects was used. In the later analysis, no new phenotypic data were used to find candidate immune exposures; instead, reliance was placed on TCR beta sequences and their occurrence across donors. Alongside the repertoire data, information on donor age, sex, ethnicity and CMV serostatus was compiled. Here is what the overall study found, with its caveats: Because counts were too low, roughly 16 rarely observed V segments, including chromosome 9 orphons, were excluded from the earlier analysis of some 540 of the donors. In an earlier analysis of 587 of the donors, most TCR beta V segments appeared in productive rearrangements about 87% or about 30% of the time, broadly matching IMGT annotations. A total of some 180 TCR beta chains were listed by the study as associated with cytomegalovirus. Most CMV-associated TCR beta chains appeared to be HLA-restricted in a later analysis, and the HLA associations seemed to be driven largely by CMV exposure. Because the 87-base-pair reads could not distinguish some IMGT-functional V segments, including TRBV6-2 and TRBV6-3, those segments were excluded. Correlated functional status among segregating V segments might reflect linkage disequilibrium, but an unknown experimental factor could not be ruled out. A later analysis found that HLA-associated TCR beta chains were more clonally expanded and had lower generation probabilities than equally common non-associated chains. In vitro tests confirmed that three of the cytomegalovirus-associated TCR beta chains recognize cytomegalovirus antigens. Specific HLA alleles were associated with 18,000 or so TCR beta sequences at a false discovery rate of 0.05 in a later analysis. Only TCR beta chains were sequenced in this cohort, and the absence of alpha or paired-chain data limited detectable features. Across donors, most TCR sequences were observed very rarely, whereas some public TCRs were present in many individuals. When HLA alleles, especially DR and DQ, strongly co-occurred, TCR associations were difficult to assign to individual alleles. The presence/absence analyses assumed that sequencing depth was roughly uniform across donors, and that assumption may not be true. In a later genetic analysis, a missense DCLRE1C variant was associated with V-gene and J-gene trimming of TCR beta chains, and the association was replicated in an independent cohort. The authors suggested that the approach could potentially be generalized to other disease states and immunological phenotypes. Because some donors lacked HLA typing at each locus, the association tests relied only on the typed subset. In both the original and validation cohorts, the classifier was reported to diagnose cytomegalovirus status with high specificity and sensitivity. In a later genetic analysis, fewer N-insertions in productive TCRs were reported among donors in an Asian-associated ancestry cluster than the roughly 710-donor mean. A further reported finding was that TCR beta sequences accurately predicted the HLA-A and HLA-B alleles for most subjects in the first cohort. In a later analysis, several top co-occurrence clusters were reported to appear linked to parvovirus B19, influenza, CMV and Epstein-Barr virus. The sequencing pipeline was judged likely to have produced a cluster of highly shared sequence variants as a technical artifact. Immune exposure information for the cohort was limited to CMV serostatus. In a later analysis, the rate of TCR association differed among HLA loci, with DRB1 alleles having the most associated TCRs and HLA-C alleles having the fewest.

In total, approximately 700 healthy bone marrow donors made up the cohort. At the time of sampling, every cohort member was nominally healthy, though immune exposures that went unrecorded were likely present. The donor was CMV seropositive and belonged to the group of 250 to 300 seropositive cohort members. A peripheral blood sample was provided by each donor, and peripheral blood mononuclear cells were used for TCR beta sequencing. The Qiagen DNeasy Blood Extraction Kit was used to extract genomic DNA from the blood cell samples. Library generation was performed with the immunoSEQ multiplex PCR assay. A mixture of 60 forward primers for TCR Vbeta segments and 13 reverse primers for TCR Jbeta segments was used in the multiplex PCR. The CDR3 region of rearranged TCR beta genes was amplified from genomic DNA with a multiplex PCR assay. Amplified TCR beta libraries were sequenced as 87-base-pair reads on the Illumina HiSeq System. In the authors' own workflow: A later analysis counted tens of millions of unique TCR beta chains across the 700 or so repertoires, and 10 million to 11 million of these chains were shared by at least two donors. To remove PCR and sequencing errors, raw reads were error-corrected and collapsed into unique sequences using a nearest-neighbor algorithm that merged closely related sequences. V, D and J gene segments were assigned by aligning CDR3 sequences to IMGT reference sequences. Each retained sequence needed at least a six-nucleotide match to both a V gene segment and a J gene segment. A rearrangement counted as productive if the CDR3 had no stop codons and remained in frame with V and J, and every other rearrangement counted as non-productive. CDR3 was defined by IMGT convention, running from the second conserved V-encoded cysteine to the conserved J-encoded phenylalanine. Sequences without an unambiguous match to a single V gene segment were excluded from the earlier analysis of 587 of the donors. An earlier analysis of 587 of the donors classified V segments as functional when productive rearrangements were above 56.7% and as segregating when the standard deviation between donors was above 5%. A statistical classification framework was built to diagnose cytomegalovirus status from the catalog of TCR beta chain sequences. A later analysis assigned V and J genes by comparing TCR nucleotide sequences with IMGT/GENE-DB human TR gene sequences. Using the TCRdist pipeline, a later analysis assigned CDR3 sequences along with most-parsimonious VDJ recombination scenarios. In a later analysis, each TCR beta chain was defined by its CDR3 amino acid sequence together with its V-gene family, and reads lacking a unique V-gene family were excluded. A later analysis removed 592 highly shared, low-generation-probability nucleotide sequences to deal with suspected cross-contamination and a sequencing artifact. In a later analysis, a clonal expansion index was calculated for each public chain from normalized within-repertoire ranks of inferred template counts. In a later analysis, generation probabilities were computed using a VDJ recombination model fitted to out-of-frame rearrangements, and the results were checked against IGoR. Hypergeometric tests were used in a later analysis to score TCR-TCR, TCR-HLA and TCR-CMV co-occurrence, with a repertoire-size bias correction applied to the TCR pairs. A later analysis estimated false discovery rates by permuting HLA or CMV assignments 20 times. In a later analysis, co-occurring TCRs were grouped with DBSCAN, and TCRdist sequence similarity was added when clustering was performed within HLA-allele-positive subsets. Co-occurrence clustering excluded repertoires with fewer than 30,000 or more than 120,000 public chains, plus five with anomalous nucleotide sharing. Here the immuneACCESS table is served through TCRdb, limited to in-frame sequences with V and J called. Missing clones are a known gap in these copies; in checked studies unresolved V genes cover under half, and the rest lacks a known reason. That table gives V, J and clone size, and the DNA gave D and trimming. The sample data list roughly 82,000 clones, and around 70% of these were observed just once. The ten most abundant clones make up around 10% of the sample.

From the cysteine through the phenylalanine, the CDR3 covers 14 amino acids. Just CDR3 DNA is preserved here, 42 bases in frame from base 1. V loses 3 bases of germline sequence and J loses 1 base, and the interval between the two ends is 9 bases. Based on the germline V gene (reference sequence), the CDR1 and CDR2 sequences are MNHEY and SMNVEV. Details on this clone: Its recognized antigen is unknown. Base quality data are lacking; no much larger clone is found one base away.

The source is a middle-aged woman in good health and CMV-seropositive. Sequencing used PBMCs. The rearrangement joined TRBV27 to TRBJ1-1, and possibly TRBD1, on 5 matching bases. The DNA sequence is TGTGCCAGCAGTTTCAGGGTTGGGAACACTGAAGCTTTCTTT. It is translated as CASSFRVGNTEAFF.